Sequencing of this T cell receptor beta chain was carried out in a study of Tregs in tolerant kidney transplant recipients. Germline loops: CDR1 SGDLS, CDR2 YYNGEE. The CDR3 is made up of 15 amino acids. The V end was cut by 1 base, the J end by 4 bases, with 15 bases between. In regard to this clone: Its antigen is undetermined.

The study, taken as a whole, reports: Donor-specific Treg expansion exceeded global Treg expansion in tolerant patients, suggesting antigen drive.

Unstimulated regulatory T cells (CD4+CD25+CD127-), CD4+CD25- non-regulatory cells, CD4 and CD8 cells were FACS-sorted from thawed PBMCs. Generated by immunoSEQ multiplex PCR, the TCRdb table keeps only in-frame clones and is missing some. The repertoire consists of several thousand clones, with over 75% occurring once and the leading ten covering 1.5% to 2%. This sequence originates from a human donor who received a combined kidney and bone marrow transplant. This sample comprised Tregs from blood, obtained before the transplant. This chain joins TRBV9 and TRBJ2-7; TRBD1 is a possible D gene (6 bases). The CDR3 DNA reads TGTGCCAGCAGCGTATCCGGGACACCCTGGTACGAGCAGTACTTC. Translated: CASSVSGTPWYEQYF.